This T cell receptor (beta chain) originates from a study of patients and donors after allogeneic stem cell transplantation. TCRdb ran MiXCR on the RT-PCR reads and lists one entry per CDR3 protein. In the table there are approximately 140,000 distinct CDR3 sequences, 30% to 45% of which are singletons. The CDR3 length is 13 residues. Trimming left V 6 bases short and J 3 bases short, with 11 bases between. The germline V gene encodes CDR1 SQVTM and CDR2 ANQGSEA. The specimen sequenced was blood, either unsorted or a sorted T cell fraction (not recorded which). The sequence came from a human donor who was either an allogeneic HSCT recipient or a stem cell or donor lymphocyte infusion donor (not recorded which). It is not recorded whose cells these are; they may come from a transplant donor. V and J are TRBV29-1 and TRBJ1-4; tentatively, D is TRBD1 (5 bases). This chain's CDR3 is CSVKGVANEKLFF. The CDR3 DNA reads TGCAGCGTAAAAGGGGTGGCTAATGAAAAACTGTTTTTT.